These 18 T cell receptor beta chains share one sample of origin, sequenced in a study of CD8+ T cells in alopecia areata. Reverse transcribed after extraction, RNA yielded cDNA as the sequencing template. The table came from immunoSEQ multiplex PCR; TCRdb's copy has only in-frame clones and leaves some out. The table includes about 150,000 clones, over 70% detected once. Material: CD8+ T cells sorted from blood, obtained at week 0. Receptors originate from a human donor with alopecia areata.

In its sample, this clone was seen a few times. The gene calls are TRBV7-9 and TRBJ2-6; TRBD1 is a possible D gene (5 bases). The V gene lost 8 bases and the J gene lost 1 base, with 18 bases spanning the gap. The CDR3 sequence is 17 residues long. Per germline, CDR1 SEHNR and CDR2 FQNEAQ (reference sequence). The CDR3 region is CASQLADKPSGANVLTF. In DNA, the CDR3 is TGTGCCAGCCAGCTGGCGGACAAACCTTCTGGGGCCAACGTCCTGACTTTC.

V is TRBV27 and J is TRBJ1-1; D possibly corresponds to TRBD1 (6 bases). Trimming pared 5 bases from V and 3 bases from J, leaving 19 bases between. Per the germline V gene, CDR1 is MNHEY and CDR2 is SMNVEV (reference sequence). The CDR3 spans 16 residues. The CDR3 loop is CASSPIRGHRDTEAFF. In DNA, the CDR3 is TGTGCCAGCAGTCCCATCCGGGGGCATCGGGACACTGAAGCTTTCTTT.

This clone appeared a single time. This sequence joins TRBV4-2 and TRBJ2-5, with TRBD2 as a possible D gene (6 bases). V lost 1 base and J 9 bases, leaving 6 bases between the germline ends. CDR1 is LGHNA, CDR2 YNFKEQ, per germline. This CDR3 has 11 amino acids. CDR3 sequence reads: CASSQGEAQYF. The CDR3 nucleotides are TGTGCCAGCAGCCAAGGGGAGGCCCAGTACTTC.

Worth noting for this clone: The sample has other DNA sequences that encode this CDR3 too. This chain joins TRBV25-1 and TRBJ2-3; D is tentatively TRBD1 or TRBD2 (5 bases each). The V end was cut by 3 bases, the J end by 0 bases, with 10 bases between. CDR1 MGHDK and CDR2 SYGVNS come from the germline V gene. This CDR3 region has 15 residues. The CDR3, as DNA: TGTGCCAGCAGTGAGGGGTGGGACAGCACAGATACGCAGTATTTT. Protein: CASSEGWDSTDTQYF. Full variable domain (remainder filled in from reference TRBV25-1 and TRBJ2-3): EADIYQTPRYLVIGTGKKITLECSQTMGHDKMYWYQQDPGMELHLIHYSYGVNSTEKGDLSSESTVSRIRTEHFPLTLESARPSHTSQYLCASSEGWDSTDTQYFGPGTRLTVL.

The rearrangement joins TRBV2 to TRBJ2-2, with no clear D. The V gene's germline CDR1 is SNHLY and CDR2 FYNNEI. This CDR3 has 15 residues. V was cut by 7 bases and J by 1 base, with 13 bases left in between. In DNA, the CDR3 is TGTGCCAGCATGGGGTCGGGCAGGAACACCGGGGAGCTGTTTTTT. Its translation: CASMGSGRNTGELFF.

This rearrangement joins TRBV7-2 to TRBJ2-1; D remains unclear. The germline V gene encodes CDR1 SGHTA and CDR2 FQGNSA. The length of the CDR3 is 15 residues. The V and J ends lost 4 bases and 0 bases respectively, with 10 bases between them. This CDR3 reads CASSSIVSSYNEQFF. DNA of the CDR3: TGTGCCAGCAGCTCCATAGTGAGCTCCTACAATGAGCAGTTCTTC.

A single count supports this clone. CDR3 nucleotide sequence: TGTGCCAGCAGTGGATTACTAGCGGGAGCCACCGGGGAGCTGTTTTTT. Its protein product is CASSGLLAGATGELFF. The chain joins TRBV25-1 to TRBJ2-2; 11 bases line up with TRBD2. V shed 4 bases, J shed 4 bases, and the junction held 5 bases outside the gene matches. CDR1 MGHDK and CDR2 SYGVNS come from the germline V gene. The CDR3 is made up of 16 amino acids.

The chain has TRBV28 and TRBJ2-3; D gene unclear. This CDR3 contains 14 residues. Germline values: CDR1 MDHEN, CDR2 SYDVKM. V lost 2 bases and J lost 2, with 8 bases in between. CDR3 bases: TGTGCCAGCAGTTTAGGTCTATACACAGATACGCAGTATTTT. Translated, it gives CASSLGLYTDTQYF. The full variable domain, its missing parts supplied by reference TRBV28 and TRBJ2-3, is DVKVTQSSRYLVKRTGEKVFLECVQDMDHENMFWYRQDPGLGLRLIYFSYDVKMKEKGDIPEGYSVSREKKERFSLILESASTNQTSMYLCASSLGLYTDTQYFGPGTRLTVL.

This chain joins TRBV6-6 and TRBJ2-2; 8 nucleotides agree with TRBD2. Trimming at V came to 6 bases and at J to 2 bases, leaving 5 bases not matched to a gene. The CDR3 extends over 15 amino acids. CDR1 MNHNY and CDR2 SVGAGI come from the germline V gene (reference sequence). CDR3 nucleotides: TGTGCCAGCAGACCCGGGACTAGTAACACCGGGGAGCTGTTTTTT. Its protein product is CASRPGTSNTGELFF.

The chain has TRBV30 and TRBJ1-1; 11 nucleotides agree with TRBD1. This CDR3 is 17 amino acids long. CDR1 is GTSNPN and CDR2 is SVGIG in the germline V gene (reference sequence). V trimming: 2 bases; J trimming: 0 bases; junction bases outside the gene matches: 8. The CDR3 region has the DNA TGTGCCTGGAGTAGTAGGACAGGGGGCGTTGTGAACACTGAAGCTTTCTTT. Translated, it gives CAWSSRTGGVVNTEAFF.

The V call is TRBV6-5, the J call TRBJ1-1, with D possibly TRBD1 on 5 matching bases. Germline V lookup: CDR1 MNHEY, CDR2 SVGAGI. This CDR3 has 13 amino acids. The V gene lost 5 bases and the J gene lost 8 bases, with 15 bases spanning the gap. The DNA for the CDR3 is TGTGCCAGCAGTCACCCACCGGGGGAAGAAGCTTTCTTT. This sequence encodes CASSHPPGEEAFF.

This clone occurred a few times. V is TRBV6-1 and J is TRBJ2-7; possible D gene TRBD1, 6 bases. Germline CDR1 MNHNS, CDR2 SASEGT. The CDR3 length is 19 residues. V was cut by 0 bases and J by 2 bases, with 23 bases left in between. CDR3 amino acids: CASSEAPGRGPYYPYEQYF. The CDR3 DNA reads TGTGCCAGCAGTGAAGCCCCGGGCAGGGGCCCCTACTACCCCTACGAGCAGTACTTC.

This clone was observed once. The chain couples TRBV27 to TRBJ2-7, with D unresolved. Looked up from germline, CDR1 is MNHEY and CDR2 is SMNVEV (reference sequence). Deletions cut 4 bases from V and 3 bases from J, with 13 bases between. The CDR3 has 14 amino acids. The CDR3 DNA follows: TGTGCCAGCAGTTCTTCAAGTCGTTACTACGAGCAGTACTTC. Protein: CASSSSSRYYEQYF.

Written as DNA, the CDR3 is TGTGCCAGCAGCCAACCGAGGGAACTAGCGGTTTACAATGAGCAGTTCTTC. It encodes CASSQPRELAVYNEQFF. The chain uses TRBV4-2 and TRBJ2-1, with TRBD2 identical over 8 bases. J gave up 4 bases and V 2 bases, and 10 bases lay outside the gene matches. Germline assignment: CDR1 LGHNA and CDR2 YNFKEQ. The length of the CDR3 is 17 residues.

The CDR3 region is CASETGRLAVYEQYF. CDR3 bases: TGTGCCAGCGAGACTGGGCGACTAGCGGTCTACGAGCAGTACTTC. The V and J genes are TRBV6-1 and TRBJ2-5, with 9 bases lining up with TRBD2. Near its end, the DNA agrees better with TRBJ2-7, so the J call may be wrong. The CDR3 loop spans 15 amino acids. Germline CDR1 MNHNS, CDR2 SASEGT.

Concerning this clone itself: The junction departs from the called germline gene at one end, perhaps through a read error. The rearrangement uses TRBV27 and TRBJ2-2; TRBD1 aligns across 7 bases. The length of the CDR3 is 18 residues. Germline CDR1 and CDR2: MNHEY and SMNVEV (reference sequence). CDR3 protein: CASSLSGTAKLNTGELLF. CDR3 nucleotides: TGTGCCAGCAGTTTATCTGGGACAGCGAAGCTGAACACCGGGGAGCTGCTTTTT.

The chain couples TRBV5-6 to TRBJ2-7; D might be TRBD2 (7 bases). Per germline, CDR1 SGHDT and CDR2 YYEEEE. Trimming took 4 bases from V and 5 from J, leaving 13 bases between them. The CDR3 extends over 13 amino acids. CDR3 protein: CASSPGGPDEQYF. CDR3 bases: TGTGCCAGCAGCCCGGGGGGCCCGGACGAGCAGTACTTC.

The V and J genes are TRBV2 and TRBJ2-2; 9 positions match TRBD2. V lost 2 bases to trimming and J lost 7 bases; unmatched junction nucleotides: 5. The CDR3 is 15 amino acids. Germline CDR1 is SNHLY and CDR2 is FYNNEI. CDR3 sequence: CASSESAGGGGELFF. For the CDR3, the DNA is TGTGCCAGCAGTGAATCAGCGGGAGGAGGCGGGGAGCTGTTTTTT. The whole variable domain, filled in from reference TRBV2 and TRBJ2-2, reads EPEVTQTPSHQVTQMGQEVILRCVPISNHLYFYWYRQILGQKVEFLVSFYNNEISEKSEIFDDQFSVERPDGSNFTLKIRSTKLEDSAMYFCASSESAGGGGELFFGEGSRLTVL.